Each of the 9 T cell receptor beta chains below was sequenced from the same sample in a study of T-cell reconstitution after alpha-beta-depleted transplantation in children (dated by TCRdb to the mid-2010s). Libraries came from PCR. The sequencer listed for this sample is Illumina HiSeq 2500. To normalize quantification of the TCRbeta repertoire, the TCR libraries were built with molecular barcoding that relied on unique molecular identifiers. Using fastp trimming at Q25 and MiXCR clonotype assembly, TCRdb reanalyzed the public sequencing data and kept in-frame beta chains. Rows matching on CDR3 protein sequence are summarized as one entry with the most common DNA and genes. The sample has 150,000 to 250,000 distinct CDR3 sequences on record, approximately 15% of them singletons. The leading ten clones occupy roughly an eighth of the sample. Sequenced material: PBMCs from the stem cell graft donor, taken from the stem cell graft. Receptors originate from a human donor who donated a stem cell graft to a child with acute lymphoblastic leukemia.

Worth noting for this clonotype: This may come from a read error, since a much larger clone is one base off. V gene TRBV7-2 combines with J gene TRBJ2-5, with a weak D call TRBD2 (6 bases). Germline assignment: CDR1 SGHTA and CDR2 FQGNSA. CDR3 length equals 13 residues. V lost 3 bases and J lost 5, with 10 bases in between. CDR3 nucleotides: TGTGCCAGCAGCTTGAATGCGGGGGAGACCCAGTACTTC. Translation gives CASSLNAGETQYF.

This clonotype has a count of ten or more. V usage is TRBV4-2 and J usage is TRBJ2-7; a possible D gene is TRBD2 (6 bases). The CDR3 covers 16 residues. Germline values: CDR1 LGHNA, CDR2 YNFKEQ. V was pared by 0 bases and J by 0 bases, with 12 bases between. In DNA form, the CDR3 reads TGTGCCAGCAGCCAAGATGGGGGAGGACTCTCCTACGAGCAGTACTTC. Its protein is CASSQDGGGLSYEQYF.

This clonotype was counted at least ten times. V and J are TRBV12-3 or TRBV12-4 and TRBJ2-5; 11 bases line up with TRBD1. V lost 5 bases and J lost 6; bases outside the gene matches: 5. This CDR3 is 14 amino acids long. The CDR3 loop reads CASSPGDRGKTQYF. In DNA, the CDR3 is TGTGCCAGCAGTCCAGGGGACAGGGGGAAGACCCAGTACTTC.

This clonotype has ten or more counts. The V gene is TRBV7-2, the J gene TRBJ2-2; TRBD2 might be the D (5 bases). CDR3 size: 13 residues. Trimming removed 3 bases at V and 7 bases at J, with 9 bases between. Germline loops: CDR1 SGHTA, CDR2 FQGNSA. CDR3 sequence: CASSFRADGELFF. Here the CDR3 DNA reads TGTGCCAGCAGCTTTAGAGCGGACGGGGAGCTGTTTTTT.

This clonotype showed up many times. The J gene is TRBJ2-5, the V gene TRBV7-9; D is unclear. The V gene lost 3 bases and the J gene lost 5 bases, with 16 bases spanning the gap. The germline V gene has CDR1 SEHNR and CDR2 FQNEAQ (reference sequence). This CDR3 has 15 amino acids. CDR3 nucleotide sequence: TGTGCCAGCAGCTTGACGACCGGTACCCAGGAGACCCAGTACTTC. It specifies CASSLTTGTQETQYF.

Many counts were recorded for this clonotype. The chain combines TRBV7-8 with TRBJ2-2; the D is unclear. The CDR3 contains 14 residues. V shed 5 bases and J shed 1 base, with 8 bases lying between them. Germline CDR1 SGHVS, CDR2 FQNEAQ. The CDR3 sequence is CASSPPRNTGELFF. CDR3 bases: TGTGCCAGCAGCCCACCTCGGAACACCGGGGAGCTGTTTTTT.

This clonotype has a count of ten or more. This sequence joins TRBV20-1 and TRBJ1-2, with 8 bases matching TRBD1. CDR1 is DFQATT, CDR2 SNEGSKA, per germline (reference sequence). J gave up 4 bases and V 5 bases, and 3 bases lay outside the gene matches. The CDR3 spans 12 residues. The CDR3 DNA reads TGCAGTGCTGGACAGGGAACCTATGGCTACACCTTC. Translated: CSAGQGTYGYTF.

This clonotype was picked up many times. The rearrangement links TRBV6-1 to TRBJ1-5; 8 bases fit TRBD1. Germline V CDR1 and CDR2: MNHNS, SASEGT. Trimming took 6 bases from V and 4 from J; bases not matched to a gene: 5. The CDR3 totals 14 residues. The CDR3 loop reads CASSPWTGNQPQHF. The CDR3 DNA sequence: TGTGCCAGCAGCCCCTGGACAGGGAATCAGCCCCAGCATTTT.

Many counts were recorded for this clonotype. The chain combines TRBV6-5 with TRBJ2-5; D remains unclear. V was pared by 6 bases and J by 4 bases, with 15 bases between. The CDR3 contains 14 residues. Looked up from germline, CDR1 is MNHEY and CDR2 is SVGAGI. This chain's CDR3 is CASRLVTAPETQYF. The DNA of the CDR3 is TGTGCCAGCAGATTAGTCACAGCCCCAGAGACCCAGTACTTC.